This note documents a single T cell receptor beta chain sequence. Antigen unknown. In germline, CDR1 is SGHRS, CDR2 YFSETQ. With V trimmed by 0 bases and J by 5 bases, 4 bases remained unmatched. This CDR3 spans 15 amino acids. The PCR was carried out with 60 Vbeta primers and 13 Jbeta primers. Profiled with immunoSEQ multiplex PCR; TCRdb holds only in-frame clones, not every one. The sample table sets out about 79,000 clones. The entry originates in a study of cytomegalovirus exposure and HLA in healthy donors. Across the study: One earlier analysis, a look at 200 million or so T cells, found about 100 million unique TCR beta sequences. General study findings and limits: In presence/absence analyses, roughly uniform sequencing depth across donors was assumed. Clonal expansion, a later analysis showed, was greater in HLA-associated TCR beta chains than in equally common others. Earlier findings revealed that most TCR beta V segments proved productive either about 87% or about 30% of the time.

Sequencing was carried out using PBMCs. The TCR was taken from a man younger than 40 in good health and CMV-seronegative. The chain carries TRBV5-1 and TRBJ1-4, with 7 bases aligning to TRBD1. As DNA, the CDR3 is TGCGCCAGCAGCTTGGACAGGGGAGACAATGAAAAACTGTTTTTT. It specifies CASSLDRGDNEKLFF.